One sample yielded the 20 T cell receptor beta chains listed below, sequenced in a study of blood T cell repertoires in COVID-19. The assay was immunoSEQ multiplex PCR, and TCRdb's table has in-frame clones only and misses some. The data show approximately 160,000 clones, approximately 95% seen once. Specimen: peripheral blood. The receptors originated from a woman aged 60-70 years with COVID-19, enrolled during active disease.

The chain carries TRBV4-3 and TRBJ1-1; 8 bases are a match to TRBD1. CDR1 is LGHNA and CDR2 is YSLEER in the germline V gene. The CDR3 has 13 amino acids. After removal of 1 base from V and 7 bases from J, the junction contained 2 bases not matched to a gene. Here the CDR3 DNA reads TGCGCCAGCAGCCAAGGGACAGGGAGTGAAGCTTTCTTT. Protein sequence: CASSQGTGSEAFF.

This clone was recorded once. V gene TRBV5-6 combines with J gene TRBJ2-3; possible D gene TRBD1, 6 bases. The V and J ends lost 4 bases and 6 bases respectively, with 12 bases between them. The CDR3 runs 13 residues. Looked up from germline, CDR1 is SGHDT and CDR2 is YYEEEE. The chain's CDR3 is CASSATGSDTQYF. The CDR3 DNA follows: TGTGCCAGCAGCGCTACAGGGTCGGATACGCAGTATTTT.

The chain links TRBV7-3 to TRBJ2-1; 8 bases fit TRBD1. Per germline, CDR1 SGHTA and CDR2 FQGTGA. This CDR3 comprises 15 residues. V dropped 2 bases and J dropped 2; count of bases not matched to a gene: 2. CDR3 in amino acids: CASSLETGAYNEQFF. Written as DNA, the CDR3 is TGTGCCAGCAGCTTAGAGACAGGGGCCTACAATGAGCAGTTCTTC.

This chain links TRBV7-3 with TRBJ2-1; D perhaps matches TRBD1 (6 bases). CDR1 is SGHTA and CDR2 is FQGTGA in the germline V gene. This CDR3 has 14 amino acids. Deletions cut 5 bases from V and 3 bases from J, with 11 bases between. The CDR3 loop reads CASSPTGNYNEQFF. Here the CDR3 DNA reads TGTGCCAGCAGCCCTACAGGGAACTACAATGAGCAGTTCTTC.

The chain employs TRBV21-1 and TRBJ1-2; the table gives TRBD1 as D, unverified against the DNA. TRBV21-1 represents a pseudogene. The CDR3 contains 17 residues. CDR3 DNA sequence: TGTGCCAGCAGCAAAGAAATGGGACAGCCTTTACTATGGGGCTACACCTTC. Residues: CASSKEMGQPLLWGYTF.

The chain couples TRBV4-3 to TRBJ1-2; D remains ambiguous. The CDR3 is 14 amino acids. Trimming left V 3 bases short and J 7 bases short, with 15 bases between. Germline CDR1 LGHNA, CDR2 YSLEER. The CDR3 coding sequence is TGCGCCAGCAGCCACGCCGTTCTGTCAGGTGGCTACACCTTC. It yields the protein CASSHAVLSGGYTF.

This clone was observed a handful of times. The chain couples TRBV5-1 to TRBJ1-1, with D possibly matching TRBD1 (5 bases). The CDR3 is 13 amino acids. Germline V gives CDR1 SGHRS, CDR2 YFSETQ. V was clipped by 0 bases and J by 5 bases, with 8 bases between them. Here the CDR3 reads CASSLEGFTEAFF. DNA of the CDR3: TGCGCCAGCAGCTTGGAGGGGTTTACTGAAGCTTTCTTT.

The chain links TRBV3-1 (or the pseudogene TRBV3-2) to TRBJ1-4; D is unclear. Germline V lookup: CDR1 LGHDT, CDR2 YNNKEL (reference sequence). CDR3 length equals 15 residues. V shed 0 bases and J shed 8 bases, with 13 bases lying between them. The CDR3 nucleotides are TGTGCCAGCAGCCAAGATATTACATTCGGGGAAAAACTGTTTTTT. Protein sequence: CASSQDITFGEKLFF.

The chain links TRBV5-4 to TRBJ1-3; 8 bases align to TRBD1. The CDR3 covers 17 residues. The junction had 9 bases not matched to a gene; V was cut back by 4 bases and J by 0 bases. Germline V lookup: CDR1 SGHNT, CDR2 YYREEE (reference sequence). This CDR3 reads CASSGPGQDSSGNTIYF. CDR3 in DNA: TGTGCCAGCAGCGGACCGGGACAGGACTCCTCTGGAAACACCATATATTTT.

V usage is TRBV19 and J usage is TRBJ1-5; D possibly corresponds to TRBD1 (6 bases). From germline, CDR1 is LNHDA and CDR2 SQIVND (reference sequence). V lost 1 base to trimming and J lost 3 bases, with 10 bases between them. This CDR3 is built from 15 residues. The CDR3 reads CASSIGAGANQPQHF. The CDR3 DNA reads as TGTGCCAGTAGTATAGGGGCGGGGGCCAATCAGCCCCAGCATTTT.

The chain is built from TRBV7-9 and TRBJ2-3; 10 nucleotides agree with TRBD2. The CDR3 has 15 residues. Per the germline V gene, CDR1 is SEHNR and CDR2 is FQNEAQ (reference sequence). Losses at the gene ends were 6 bases for V and 3 bases for J; bases not matched to a gene: 6. The CDR3 spells CASRTRLAGTDTQYF. The DNA for the CDR3 is TGTGCCAGCAGAACTAGACTAGCGGGTACAGATACGCAGTATTTT.

This chain uses TRBV18 with TRBJ1-3, with 7 bases fitting TRBD1. Germline V CDR1 and CDR2: KGHSH, LQKENI. This CDR3 comprises 14 residues. Trimming removed 3 bases from V and 4 bases from J; junction bases left unmatched: 3. CDR3 region: CASSPDRNGNTIYF. DNA for the CDR3: TGTGCCAGCTCACCGGACAGGAACGGAAACACCATATATTTT.

This clone was seen only once. The rearrangement joins TRBV15 to TRBJ2-5, with D possibly being TRBD2 (6 bases). Trimming stripped 3 bases from V and 7 bases from J, with 18 bases between. Germline CDR1 reads LNHNV; CDR2 reads YYDKDF (reference sequence). The CDR3 sequence is 15 residues long. The CDR3 is CATSRLGDWEATQYF. The DNA of the CDR3 is TGTGCCACCAGCAGGCTTGGGGACTGGGAAGCGACCCAGTACTTC.

In DNA form, the CDR3 reads TGTGCCAGCAGCTACCCCGGTTTCTATGGCTACACCTTC. Residues: CASSYPGFYGYTF. V usage is TRBV5-4 and J usage is TRBJ1-2; D ambiguous. CDR3 length equals 13 residues. CDR1 is SGHNT, CDR2 YYREEE, per germline (reference sequence). Trimming cost V 3 bases and J 4 bases, with 10 bases left between them.

The sample holds a few counts of this clone. This chain joins TRBV5-1 and TRBJ1-2, with D maybe TRBD1 (6 bases). The CDR3 extends over 13 amino acids. V lost 0 bases and J 8 bases, leaving 11 bases between the germline ends. Germline V gene lookup returns CDR1 SGHRS and CDR2 YFSETQ. CDR3 bases: TGCGCCAGCAGCTTGGCGGGGGGGCAAGGCTACACCTTC. Residues: CASSLAGGQGYTF. The full variable domain, in which reference TRBV5-1 and TRBJ1-2 provide the parts outside the CDR3, is KAGVTQTPRYLIKTRGQQVTLSCSPISGHRSVSWYQQTPGQGLQFLFEYFSETQRNKGNFPGRFSGRQFSNSRSEMNVSTLELGDSALYLCASSLAGGQGYTFGSGTRLTVV.

The chain couples TRBV7-3 to TRBJ2-7; 8 positions agree with TRBD1. This CDR3 spans 12 amino acids. V shed 5 bases, J shed 7 bases, and the junction held 4 bases outside the gene matches. Germline CDR1 is SGHTA and CDR2 is FQGTGA. The CDR3 region is CASSQGQGEQYF. Here the CDR3 DNA reads TGTGCCAGCAGCCAAGGACAGGGTGAGCAGTACTTC.

The rearrangement links TRBV2 to TRBJ1-2; D gene ambiguous. The V end lost 10 bases, the J end lost 5 bases, and 26 bases lay between the germline ends. CDR1 is SNHLY and CDR2 is FYNNEI in the germline V gene. The CDR3 length is 16 residues. CDR3 nucleotide sequence: TGTGCCACCCATGCCGGCCAGTGGGCATCAGTATATGGCTACACCTTC. It translates to CATHAGQWASVYGYTF.

This chain joins TRBV19 and TRBJ1-4, with 9 nucleotides matching TRBD1. The CDR3 extends over 15 amino acids. V was pared by 5 bases and J by 5 bases, with 6 bases of the junction left unmatched. Germline loops: CDR1 LNHDA, CDR2 SQIVND (reference sequence). The CDR3 bases are TGTGCCAGTAGTGACTTAGGGACAGGGAATGAAAAACTGTTTTTT. Translated, it gives CASSDLGTGNEKLFF.

This chain connects TRBV9 to TRBJ1-1; D perhaps matches TRBD1 (6 bases). Trimming shortened V by 1 base and J by 4 bases, and 8 bases separated the two germline ends. The CDR3 is made up of 13 amino acids. Germline V lookup: CDR1 SGDLS, CDR2 YYNGEE. The CDR3, as DNA: TGTGCCAGCAGCGTAACAGGGATCACTGAAGCTTTCTTT. It codes for CASSVTGITEAFF.

This chain connects TRBV18 to TRBJ1-1, with D tentatively TRBD1 (5 bases). The V end was cut by 4 bases, the J end by 5 bases, with 14 bases between. CDR3 length: 14 residues. The V gene's germline CDR1 is KGHSH and CDR2 LQKENI. The CDR3 sequence: CASSRAGGRTEAFF. The CDR3 region has the DNA TGTGCCAGCTCACGGGCCGGGGGAAGGACTGAAGCTTTCTTT. The whole variable domain, remainder taken from reference TRBV18 and TRBJ1-1, is NAGVMQNPRHLVRRRGQEARLRCSPMKGHSHVYWYRQLPEEGLKFMVYLQKENIIDESGMPKERFSAEFPKEGPSILRIQQVVRGDSAAYFCASSRAGGRTEAFFGQGTRLTVV.